These 16 T cell receptor beta chains came from one sample sequenced in a study of blood T cell repertoires in COVID-19 (dated by TCRdb to between 2020 and 2021). The library was produced with the immunoSEQ multiplex PCR assay. Sourced from immuneACCESS, this table was stored by TCRdb with only in-frame sequences that have V and J called. A share of the clones is absent; for the studies checked, an unresolved V gene accounts for under half, and the remainder has no known explanation. For this sample the table gives about 99,000 clones, of which 84% were detected only once. Under 2% of the sample is taken by the ten largest. The sequencing sample was made of peripheral blood. The receptors here all came from a man between 65 and 85 years old with active or convalescent COVID-19.

On this clone itself: The same CDR3 arises from other DNA sequences in this sample as well. V is TRBV5-1 and J is TRBJ2-7; D gene uncertain. The CDR3 runs to 12 residues. The V end was cut by 3 bases, the J end by 3 bases, with 7 bases between. From germline, CDR1 is SGHRS and CDR2 YFSETQ. The CDR3, as DNA: TGCGCCAGCAGCTCCTCTAGCTACGAGCAGTACTTC. This sequence encodes CASSSSSYEQYF.

This sequence joins TRBV5-1 and TRBJ2-7; 9 positions match TRBD1. Trimming took 4 bases from V and 5 from J; bases not matched to a gene: 7. This CDR3 spans 14 amino acids. Looked up from germline, CDR1 is SGHRS and CDR2 is YFSETQ. CDR3 sequence: CASSQGDRADEQYF. CDR3 bases: TGCGCCAGCAGCCAAGGGGACAGGGCAGACGAGCAGTACTTC.

This chain links TRBV7-6 with TRBJ2-5; no reliable D call. Germline V gene lookup returns CDR1 SGHVS and CDR2 FNYEAQ. V was trimmed by 1 base and J by 5 bases, leaving 14 bases between them. This CDR3 comprises 15 residues. Here the CDR3 DNA reads TGTGCCAGCAGCTTAGGGTTCGTGGAGAGGGAGACCCAGTACTTC. Translation: CASSLGFVERETQYF.

This chain joins TRBV7-6 and TRBJ1-6; TRBD1 agrees at 8 bases. The J segment lost 7 bases and the V segment lost 5 bases, leaving 10 bases of the junction unmatched. This CDR3 has 16 amino acids. CDR1 is SGHVS, CDR2 FNYEAQ, per germline. The CDR3 DNA follows: TGTGCCAGCAGCCTGAGTACCGGACAGGGAAATTCACCCCTCCACTTT. It codes for CASSLSTGQGNSPLHF.

With regard to this clone: At one of its ends the junction is not consistent with the germline gene, which may arise from a read error. The J gene is TRBJ2-5, the V gene TRBV7-2, with 9 bases matching TRBD2. Germline-derived CDR1 and CDR2 are SGHTA and FQGNSA. The CDR3 covers 14 residues. CDR3 nucleotide sequence: TGTGCCAGCAGCCCCCCTGGTTCGGGCGGGGGGGCCAACTTC. This gives the protein CASSPPGSGGGANF.

This clone is a singleton in its sample. The rearrangement links TRBV11-2 to TRBJ2-2; 11 bases map to TRBD1. After removal of 3 bases from V and 6 bases from J, the junction contained 6 bases not matched to a gene. CDR1 and CDR2 from the germline V gene are SGHAT and FQNNGV. This CDR3 is built from 16 residues. CDR3 nucleotides: TGTGCCAGCAGCTTCCGAGGACAGGGGGCCGCCGGGGAGCTGTTTTTT. It translates to CASSFRGQGAAGELFF. The full variable domain, rest sourced from reference TRBV11-2 and TRBJ2-2, is EAGVAQSPRYKIIEKRQSVAFWCNPISGHATLYWYQQILGQGPKLLIQFQNNGVVDDSQLPKDRFSAERLKGVDSTLKIQPAKLEDSAVYLCASSFRGQGAAGELFFGEGSRLTVL.

This chain links TRBV28 with TRBJ1-2; D gene uncertain. V dropped 3 bases and J dropped 4 bases, with 9 bases sitting between them. Germline-derived CDR1 and CDR2 are MDHEN and SYDVKM. The CDR3 extends over 13 amino acids. The CDR3: CASSLQDSYGYTF. In nucleotides, the CDR3 is TGTGCCAGCAGTTTGCAGGACTCCTATGGCTACACCTTC.

This clone showed up just once. The genes are TRBV2 and TRBJ1-6; 7 positions match TRBD1. Germline V CDR1 and CDR2: SNHLY, FYNNEI. This CDR3 spans 14 amino acids. After removal of 5 bases from V and 9 bases from J, the junction contained 7 bases not matched to a gene. In nucleotides, the CDR3 is TGTGCCAGCAGTTCGGGACAGCTTCGTTCACCCCTCCACTTT. Its translation is CASSSGQLRSPLHF.

The J gene is TRBJ1-1, the V gene TRBV5-1; weak D call: TRBD1 (6 bases). CDR1 and CDR2 (germline): SGHRS, YFSETQ. Trimming removed 4 bases at V and 3 bases at J, with 16 bases between. The CDR3 totals 15 residues. CDR3 loop: CASSGGGSGHTEAFF. The CDR3 DNA follows: TGCGCCAGCAGCGGGGGCGGGTCGGGGCACACTGAAGCTTTCTTT.

This chain connects TRBV28 to TRBJ1-1; D is uncertain. The CDR3 spans 11 residues. Germline CDR1 and CDR2: MDHEN and SYDVKM. Deletions cut 3 bases from V and 12 bases from J, with 11 bases between. CDR3 amino acids: CASSFLLRTFF. The CDR3 DNA follows: TGTGCCAGCAGTTTCTTACTAAGGACTTTCTTT.

The CDR3, as DNA: TGTGCCAGCAGGCCCCAGGGAGGAAATTCACCCCTCCACTTT. This codes for CASRPQGGNSPLHF. The V and J genes are TRBV6-5 and TRBJ1-6, with TRBD1 as a possible D gene (5 bases). V was shortened by 6 bases and J by 7 bases, with 13 bases between the two germline ends. This CDR3 region has 14 residues. CDR1 MNHEY and CDR2 SVGAGI come from the germline V gene.

The rearrangement uses TRBV5-5 and TRBJ2-3; 7 bases align to TRBD2. There are 16 residues in the CDR3. The germline V gene encodes CDR1 SGHKS and CDR2 YYEKEE (reference sequence). The V segment lost 1 base and the J segment 1 base; nucleotides outside the gene matches: 6. The CDR3 DNA is TGTGCCAGCAGCTTGCCCCCCCTAGCGGGCACAGATACGCAGTATTTT. Residues: CASSLPPLAGTDTQYF.

The chain has TRBV28 and TRBJ1-2, with TRBD1 matching 9 bases. The germline CDR1 and CDR2 sequences are MDHEN and SYDVKM. This CDR3 has 17 residues. The junction had 16 bases not matched to a gene; V was cut back by 7 bases and J by 4 bases. Here the CDR3 reads CASTSTGGEGDAYGYTF. DNA of the CDR3: TGTGCCAGCACCTCAACAGGGGGCGAGGGAGACGCCTATGGCTACACCTTC.

The chain employs TRBV5-8 and TRBJ2-7; a weak D match, TRBD2 (5 bases). The CDR3 has 13 residues. The V end lost 3 bases, the J end lost 4 bases, and 11 bases lay between the germline ends. The germline V gene encodes CDR1 SGHTS and CDR2 YDEGEE. For the CDR3, the DNA is TGTGCCAGCAGCTACCGAGGGCAGTACGAGCAGTACTTC. It translates to CASSYRGQYEQYF.

This clone was detected only a few times. The V and J genes are TRBV5-4 and TRBJ1-2; no clear D gene. Trimming pared 8 bases from V and 2 bases from J, leaving 19 bases between. From germline, CDR1 is SGHNT and CDR2 YYREEE (reference sequence). The CDR3 extends over 15 amino acids. In DNA form, the CDR3 reads TGTGCCAGTAGTCTAGCCGGGGTGGGGAACTATGGCTACACCTTC. Amino acid sequence: CASSLAGVGNYGYTF.

The V call is TRBV5-5, the J call TRBJ1-1, with D possibly being TRBD1 (6 bases). CDR1 is SGHKS and CDR2 is YYEKEE in the germline V gene (reference sequence). The CDR3 sequence is 14 residues long. V was pared by 1 base and J by 6 bases, with 13 bases between. CDR3 coding DNA: TGTGCCAGCAGCTTGTTGGGGGCAGGGGCTGAAGCTTTCTTT. Translation: CASSLLGAGAEAFF. The full variable domain, completed using reference TRBV5-5 and TRBJ1-1, is DAGVTQSPTHLIKTRGQQVTLRCSPISGHKSVSWYQQVLGQGPQFIFQYYEKEERGRGNFPDRFSARQFPNYSSELNVNALLLGDSALYLCASSLLGAGAEAFFGQGTRLTVV.